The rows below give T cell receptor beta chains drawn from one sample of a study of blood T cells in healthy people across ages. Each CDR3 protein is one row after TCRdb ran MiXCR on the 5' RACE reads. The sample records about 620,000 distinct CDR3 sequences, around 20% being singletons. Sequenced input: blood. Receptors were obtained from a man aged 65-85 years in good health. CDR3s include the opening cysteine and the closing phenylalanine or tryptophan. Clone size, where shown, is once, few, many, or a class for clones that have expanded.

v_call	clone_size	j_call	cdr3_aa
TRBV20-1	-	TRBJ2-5	CSVRGGVQETQDF
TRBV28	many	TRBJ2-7	CASRGLHEQYF
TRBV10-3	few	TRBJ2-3	CAISNSGTGVVHTQYF
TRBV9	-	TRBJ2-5	CASSVVPDSYQETQYF
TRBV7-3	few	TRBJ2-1	CASSPVTATYNEQFF
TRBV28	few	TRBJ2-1	CASRVTGSSYNEQFF
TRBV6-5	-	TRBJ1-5	CASSYSSDNSNQPQHF
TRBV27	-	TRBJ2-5	CASSPPDGRLVETQYF
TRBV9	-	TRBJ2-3	CASSVGGTGSTDTQYF
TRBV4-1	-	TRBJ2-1	CASSTSGSFSYNEQFF
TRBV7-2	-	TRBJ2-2	CASSSQPGTGELFF
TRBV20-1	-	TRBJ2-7	CSARDRGAEQYF
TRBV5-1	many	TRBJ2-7	CASSLEGSSYEQYF
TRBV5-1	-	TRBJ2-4	CASSFLAVLAKNIQYF
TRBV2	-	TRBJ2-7	CASSRDRGRYEQYF
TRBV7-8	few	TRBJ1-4	CASSLLLGSPNEKLFF
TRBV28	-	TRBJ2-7	CASSPIAQSYEQYF
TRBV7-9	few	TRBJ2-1	CASSLQGVNEQFF
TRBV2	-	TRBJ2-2	CASKMLAKNTGELFF
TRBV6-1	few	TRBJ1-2	CASSEAPGNYGYTF
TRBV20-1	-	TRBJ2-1	CSAPGLAGLEQFF
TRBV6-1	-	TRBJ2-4	CASLDGQGRNIQYF
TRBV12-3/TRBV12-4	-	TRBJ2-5	CASTPVREETQYF
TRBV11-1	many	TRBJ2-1	CASSLGGQGINNEQFF
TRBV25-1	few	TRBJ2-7	CATSGLAGSYEQYF
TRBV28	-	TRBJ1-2	CASQDRGGYTF
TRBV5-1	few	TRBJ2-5	CASSRGRGQETQYF
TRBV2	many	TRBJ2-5	CASSRPGPGMETQYF
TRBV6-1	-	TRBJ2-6	CASSDARAGANVLTF
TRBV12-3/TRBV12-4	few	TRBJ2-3	CASRNSVVADTQYF
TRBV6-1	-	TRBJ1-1	CASSDGVEMNTEAFF
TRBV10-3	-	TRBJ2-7	CAISGTRYEQYF
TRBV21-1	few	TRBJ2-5	CASSKYEDGGSQTQYF
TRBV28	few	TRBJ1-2	CASTGTAFGYTF
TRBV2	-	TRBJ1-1	CASRGQDTEAFF
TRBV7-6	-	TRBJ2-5	CASSNRVGGKETQYF
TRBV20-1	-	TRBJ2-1	CSAHLAGSNEQFF
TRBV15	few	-	CATSRETYSDRGSSRTQYF
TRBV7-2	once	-	CASSLGAGARSYEQYF
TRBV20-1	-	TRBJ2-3	CSASRGLAGTDTQYF
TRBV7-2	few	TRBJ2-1	CASSAQGHHSYNEQFF